Each of the 6 T cell receptor beta chains below was sequenced from the same sample in a study of T cell repertoires in cytomegalovirus infection (dated by TCRdb to about 2019). For sequencing, an Illumina HiSeq 1500 was employed. The raw public reads went through TCRdb reprocessing: fastp at Q25, MiXCR clone calling, in-frame beta chains kept. Identical CDR3 proteins give one entry, which carries the most common genes and DNA. For this sample the table gives fewer than 950,000 distinct CDR3 sequences, of which around a third were detected only once. Around 12% of the sample lies in the top ten. These TCRs' antigens remain unknown. The treatment or condition tag for this specimen amounts to: in vitro stimulation with specific CMV peptide epitopes to enrich CMV-specific T cells. This sample comprised cultured CD8+ T cells from PBMCs, obtained from culture after CMV antigen stimulation. The source is a human donor in good health (CMV status not recorded). Some clones in this sample may be carry-over from other donors' samples.

This sequence joins TRBV7-6 and TRBJ2-2; D is uncertain. Per germline, CDR1 SGHVS and CDR2 FNYEAQ. The CDR3 has 15 amino acids. V lost 5 bases to trimming and J lost 0 bases, with 10 bases between them. The CDR3 sequence: CASSPVFSNTGELFF. The CDR3 nucleotides are TGTGCCAGCAGCCCGGTGTTCTCGAACACCGGGGAGCTGTTTTTT.

The gene calls are TRBV12-3 or TRBV12-4 and TRBJ2-3, with 7 bases lining up with TRBD2. There are 17 residues in the CDR3. V lost 2 bases to trimming and J lost 0 bases; unmatched junction nucleotides: 8. CDR3 residues: CASSLIPLADSTDTQYF. The CDR3 bases are TGTGCCAGCAGTTTAATCCCTCTAGCGGATAGCACAGATACGCAGTATTTT.

The rearrangement links TRBV29-1 to TRBJ2-3; TRBD2 matches at 8 bases. The trim removed 6 bases at V and 2 bases at J, leaving 10 bases unmatched. CDR3 length: 15 amino acids. CDR1 SQVTM and CDR2 ANQGSEA come from the germline V gene. The CDR3 nucleotides read TGCAGCGTACGATTTAGCGGGGACTACACAGATACGCAGTATTTT. Translation gives CSVRFSGDYTDTQYF.

This clonotype has more than one count but fewer than ten. V usage is TRBV10-3 and J usage is TRBJ2-5; 12 bases map to TRBD2. The CDR3 covers 15 residues. Germline values: CDR1 ENHRY, CDR2 SYGVKD. Losses at the gene ends were 6 bases for V and 3 bases for J; bases not matched to a gene: 5. The CDR3 is CAIRTRTSGEETQYF. The CDR3 nucleotides read TGTGCCATCAGAACCCGGACTAGCGGGGAAGAGACCCAGTACTTC.

This clonotype appeared many times. The chain joins TRBV6-1 to TRBJ2-5, with D possibly matching TRBD2 (6 bases). The V gene's germline CDR1 is MNHNS and CDR2 SASEGT. There are 14 residues in the CDR3. The V end lost 2 bases, the J end lost 5 bases, and 12 bases lay between the germline ends. The DNA of the CDR3 is TGTGCCAGCAGTGAATATGAGGGAGGTGAGACCCAGTACTTC. This translates into CASSEYEGGETQYF.

V is TRBV6-8 and J is TRBJ2-5; a possible D gene is TRBD2 (5 bases). The length of the CDR3 is 14 residues. Germline CDR1 reads MNHGY; CDR2 reads SAAAGT. The V end was cut by 6 bases, the J end by 6 bases, with 17 bases between. The CDR3 bases are TGTGCCAGCAGCCTCGGGGAGTCGGGCCAGACCCAGTACTTC. This encodes CASSLGESGQTQYF.